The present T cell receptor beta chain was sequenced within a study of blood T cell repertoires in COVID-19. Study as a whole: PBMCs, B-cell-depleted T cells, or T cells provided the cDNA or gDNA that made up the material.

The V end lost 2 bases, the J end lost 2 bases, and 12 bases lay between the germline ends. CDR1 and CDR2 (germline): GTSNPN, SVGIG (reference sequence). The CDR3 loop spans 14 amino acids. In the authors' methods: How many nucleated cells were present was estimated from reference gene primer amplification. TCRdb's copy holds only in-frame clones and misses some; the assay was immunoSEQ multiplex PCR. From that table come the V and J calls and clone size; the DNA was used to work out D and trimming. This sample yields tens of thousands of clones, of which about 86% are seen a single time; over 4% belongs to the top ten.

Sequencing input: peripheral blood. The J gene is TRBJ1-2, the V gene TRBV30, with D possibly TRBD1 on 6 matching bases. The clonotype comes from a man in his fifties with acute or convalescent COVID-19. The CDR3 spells CAWSSGDNNYGYTF. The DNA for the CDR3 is TGTGCCTGGAGTTCCGGGGACAACAACTATGGCTACACCTTC.